This TCR beta chain appears in the sequencing data of a study of radiotherapy plus CTLA-4 blockade in lung cancer. The protocol was immunoSEQ multiplex PCR, while the TCRdb copy is restricted to in-frame clones and leaves out a portion. Of around 22,000 clones in the sample, less than 80% were seen once. The clonotype comes from a human donor with non-small cell lung cancer whose response to radiotherapy plus ipilimumab could not be evaluated. This material consisted of peripheral blood, taken from a patient treated with radiotherapy plus ipilimumab.

CDR3 nucleotides: TGCGCCAGCAGCCAAGACGACAGCGTCTCCTACGAGCAGTACTTC. Its protein is CASSQDDSVSYEQYF. V is TRBV4-3 and J is TRBJ2-7; D is possibly TRBD1 (5 bases). CDR1 is LGHNA, CDR2 YSLEER, per germline. The CDR3 has 15 amino acids. Trimming removed 0 bases from V and 0 bases from J, with 9 bases in between.